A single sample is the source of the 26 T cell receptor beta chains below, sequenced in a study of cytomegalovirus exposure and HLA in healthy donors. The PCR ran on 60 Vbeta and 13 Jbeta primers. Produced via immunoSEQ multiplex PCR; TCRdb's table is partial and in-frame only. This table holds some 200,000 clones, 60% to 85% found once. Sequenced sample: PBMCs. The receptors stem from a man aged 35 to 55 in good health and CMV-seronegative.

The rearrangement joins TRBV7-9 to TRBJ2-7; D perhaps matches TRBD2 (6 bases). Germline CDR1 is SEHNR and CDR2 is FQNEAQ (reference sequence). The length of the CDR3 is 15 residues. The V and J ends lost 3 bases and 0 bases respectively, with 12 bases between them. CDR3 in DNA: TGTGCCAGCAGCTTTGGACCCGGGGGCTCCTACGAGCAGTACTTC. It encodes CASSFGPGGSYEQYF.

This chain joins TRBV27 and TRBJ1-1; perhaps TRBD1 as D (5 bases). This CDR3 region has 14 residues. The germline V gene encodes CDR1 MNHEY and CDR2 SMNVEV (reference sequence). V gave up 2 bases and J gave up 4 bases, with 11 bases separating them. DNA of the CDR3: TGTGCCAGCAGTTTAAGGGGTTTGGGCACTGAAGCTTTCTTT. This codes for CASSLRGLGTEAFF.

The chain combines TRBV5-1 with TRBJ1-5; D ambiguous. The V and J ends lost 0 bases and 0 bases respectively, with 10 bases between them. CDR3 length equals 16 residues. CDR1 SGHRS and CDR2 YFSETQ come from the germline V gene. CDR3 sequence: CASSLGEANSNQPQHF. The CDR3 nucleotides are TGCGCCAGCAGCTTGGGTGAGGCCAATAGCAATCAGCCCCAGCATTTT.

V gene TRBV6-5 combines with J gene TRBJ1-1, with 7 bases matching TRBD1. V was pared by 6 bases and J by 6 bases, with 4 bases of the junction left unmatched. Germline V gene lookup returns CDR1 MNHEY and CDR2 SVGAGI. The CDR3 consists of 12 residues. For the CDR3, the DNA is TGTGCCAGCAGCCCCGGGACAGCTGAAGCTTTCTTT. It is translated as CASSPGTAEAFF.

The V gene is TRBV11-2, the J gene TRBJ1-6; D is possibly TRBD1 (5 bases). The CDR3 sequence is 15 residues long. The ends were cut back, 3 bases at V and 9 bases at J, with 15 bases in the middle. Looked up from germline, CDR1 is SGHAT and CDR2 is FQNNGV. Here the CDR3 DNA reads TGTGCCAGCAGCTTGCCCCTGACAGCAAGTTCACCCCTCCACTTT. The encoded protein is CASSLPLTASSPLHF.

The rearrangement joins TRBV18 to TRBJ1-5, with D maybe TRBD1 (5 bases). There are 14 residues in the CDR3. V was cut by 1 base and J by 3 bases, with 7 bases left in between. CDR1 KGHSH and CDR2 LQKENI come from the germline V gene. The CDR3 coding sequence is TGTGCCAGCTCACCACTAGGGGACAATCAGCCCCAGCATTTT. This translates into CASSPLGDNQPQHF.

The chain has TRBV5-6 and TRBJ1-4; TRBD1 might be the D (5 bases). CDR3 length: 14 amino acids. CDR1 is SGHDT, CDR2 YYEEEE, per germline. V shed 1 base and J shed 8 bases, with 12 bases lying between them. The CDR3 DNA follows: TGTGCCAGCAGCTTGCAGGGTGTTGGAGAAAAACTGTTTTTT. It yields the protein CASSLQGVGEKLFF.

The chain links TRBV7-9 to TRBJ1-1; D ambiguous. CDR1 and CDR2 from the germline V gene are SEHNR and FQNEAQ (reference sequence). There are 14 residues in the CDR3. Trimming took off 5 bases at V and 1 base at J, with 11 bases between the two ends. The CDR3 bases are TGTGCCAGCAGCCCCAGCGGTGGGAACACTGAAGCTTTCTTT. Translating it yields CASSPSGGNTEAFF.

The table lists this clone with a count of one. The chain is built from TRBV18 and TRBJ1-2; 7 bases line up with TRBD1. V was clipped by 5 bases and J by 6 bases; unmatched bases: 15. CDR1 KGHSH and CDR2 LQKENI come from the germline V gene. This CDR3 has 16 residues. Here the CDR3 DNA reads TGTGCCAGCTCAAGTTTCTCCGGGACAGTTACTAATGGCTACACCTTC. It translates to CASSSFSGTVTNGYTF.

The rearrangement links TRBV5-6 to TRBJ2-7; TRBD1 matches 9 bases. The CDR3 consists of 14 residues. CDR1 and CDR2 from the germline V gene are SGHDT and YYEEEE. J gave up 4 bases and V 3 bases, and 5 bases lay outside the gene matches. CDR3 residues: CASSWGQGLYEQYF. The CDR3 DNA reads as TGTGCCAGCAGCTGGGGACAGGGTCTATACGAGCAGTACTTC.

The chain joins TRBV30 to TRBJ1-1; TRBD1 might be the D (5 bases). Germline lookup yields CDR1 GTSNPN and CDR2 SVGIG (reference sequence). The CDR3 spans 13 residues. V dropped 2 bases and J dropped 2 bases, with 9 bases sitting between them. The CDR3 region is CAWSRTHNTEAFF. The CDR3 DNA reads TGTGCCTGGAGTCGGACACATAACACTGAAGCTTTCTTT.

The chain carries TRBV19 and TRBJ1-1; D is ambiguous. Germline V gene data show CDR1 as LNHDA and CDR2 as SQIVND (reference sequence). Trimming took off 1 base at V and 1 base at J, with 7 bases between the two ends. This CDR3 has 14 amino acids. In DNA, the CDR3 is TGTGCCAGTAGTATAGGACCGGGGAACACTGAAGCTTTCTTT. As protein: CASSIGPGNTEAFF.

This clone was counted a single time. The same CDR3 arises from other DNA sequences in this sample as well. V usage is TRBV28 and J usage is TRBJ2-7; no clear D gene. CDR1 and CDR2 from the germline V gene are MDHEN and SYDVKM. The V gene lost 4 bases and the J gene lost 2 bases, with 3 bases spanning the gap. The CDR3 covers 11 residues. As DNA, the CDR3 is TGTGCCAGCAGTTCTCCCTACGAGCAGTACTTC. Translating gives CASSSPYEQYF.

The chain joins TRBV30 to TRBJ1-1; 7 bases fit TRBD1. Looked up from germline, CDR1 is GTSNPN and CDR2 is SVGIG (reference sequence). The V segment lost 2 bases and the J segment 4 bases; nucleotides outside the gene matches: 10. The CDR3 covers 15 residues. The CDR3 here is CAWSYPPTGSTEAFF. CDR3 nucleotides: TGTGCCTGGAGTTACCCCCCGACAGGGAGCACTGAAGCTTTCTTT.

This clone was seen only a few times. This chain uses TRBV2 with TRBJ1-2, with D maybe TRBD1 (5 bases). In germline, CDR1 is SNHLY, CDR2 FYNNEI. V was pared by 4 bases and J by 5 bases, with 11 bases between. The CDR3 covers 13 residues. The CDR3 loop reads CASSVSAGYGYTF. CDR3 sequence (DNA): TGTGCCAGCAGTGTTTCGGCAGGGTATGGCTACACCTTC.

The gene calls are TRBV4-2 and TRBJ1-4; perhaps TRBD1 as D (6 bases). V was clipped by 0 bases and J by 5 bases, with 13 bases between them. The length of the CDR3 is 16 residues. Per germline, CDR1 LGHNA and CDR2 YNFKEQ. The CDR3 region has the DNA TGTGCCAGCAGCCAAGAAGGGGGAGGGAGGAATGAAAAACTGTTTTTT. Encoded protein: CASSQEGGGRNEKLFF.

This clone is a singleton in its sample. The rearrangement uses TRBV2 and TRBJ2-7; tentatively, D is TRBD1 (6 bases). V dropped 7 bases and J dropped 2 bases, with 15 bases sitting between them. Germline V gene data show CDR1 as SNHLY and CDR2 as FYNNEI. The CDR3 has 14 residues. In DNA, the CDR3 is TGTGCCAGCATCCCTCGGACAGACACCTACGAGCAGTACTTC. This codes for CASIPRTDTYEQYF.

As DNA, the CDR3 is TGTGCCAGTAGTATCGGGACAGGGGGAGATACGCAGTATTTT. The encoded protein is CASSIGTGGDTQYF. The chain couples TRBV19 to TRBJ2-3; 11 bases fit TRBD1. CDR3 length: 14 amino acids. The V and J ends lost 3 bases and 5 bases, in that order; junction bases with no gene match: 1. In germline, CDR1 is LNHDA, CDR2 SQIVND (reference sequence).

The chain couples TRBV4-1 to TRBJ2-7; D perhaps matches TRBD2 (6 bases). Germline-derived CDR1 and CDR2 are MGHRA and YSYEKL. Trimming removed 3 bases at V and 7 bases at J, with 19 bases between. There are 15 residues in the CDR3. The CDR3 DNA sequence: TGCGCCAGCAGCCAGGCCCCGGGAGACTTGACGGAGCAGTACTTC. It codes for CASSQAPGDLTEQYF.

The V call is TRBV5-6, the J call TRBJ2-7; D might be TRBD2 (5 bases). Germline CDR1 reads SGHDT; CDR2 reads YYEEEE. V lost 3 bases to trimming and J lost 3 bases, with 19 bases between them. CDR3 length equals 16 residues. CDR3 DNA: TGTGCCAGCAGCTATACTAGGACCACTGATTACTACGAGCAGTACTTC. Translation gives CASSYTRTTDYYEQYF.

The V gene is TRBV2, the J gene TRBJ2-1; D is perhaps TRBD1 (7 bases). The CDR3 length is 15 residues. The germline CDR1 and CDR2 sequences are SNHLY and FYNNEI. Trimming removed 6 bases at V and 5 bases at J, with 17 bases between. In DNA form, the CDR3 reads TGTGCCAGCAGCCTGGAGGGGGCAGGCAACAATGAGCAGTTCTTC. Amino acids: CASSLEGAGNNEQFF.

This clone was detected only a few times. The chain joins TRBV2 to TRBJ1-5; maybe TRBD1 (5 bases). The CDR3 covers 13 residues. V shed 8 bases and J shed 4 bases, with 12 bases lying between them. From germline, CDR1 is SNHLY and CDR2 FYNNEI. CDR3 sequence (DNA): TGTGCCAGCCAAGACAGCGTTAATCAGCCCCAGCATTTT. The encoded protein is CASQDSVNQPQHF.

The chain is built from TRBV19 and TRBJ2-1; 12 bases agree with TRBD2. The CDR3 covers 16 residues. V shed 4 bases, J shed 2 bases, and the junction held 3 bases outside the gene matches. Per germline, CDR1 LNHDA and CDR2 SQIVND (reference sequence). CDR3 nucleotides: TGTGCCAGTAGTAGGCTAGCGGGAGGGCCCTACAATGAGCAGTTCTTC. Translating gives CASSRLAGGPYNEQFF. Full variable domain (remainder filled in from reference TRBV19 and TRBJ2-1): DGGITQSPKYLFRKEGQNVTLSCEQNLNHDAMYWYRQDPGQGLRLIYYSQIVNDFQKGDIAEGYSVSREKKESFPLTVTSAQKNPTAFYLCASSRLAGGPYNEQFFGPGTRLTVL.

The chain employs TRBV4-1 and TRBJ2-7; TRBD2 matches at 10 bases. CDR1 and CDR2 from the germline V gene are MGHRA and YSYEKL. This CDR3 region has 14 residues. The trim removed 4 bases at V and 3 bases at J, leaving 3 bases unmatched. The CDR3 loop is CASSLLAGSYEQYF. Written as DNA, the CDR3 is TGCGCCAGCAGCCTACTAGCGGGGAGCTACGAGCAGTACTTC.

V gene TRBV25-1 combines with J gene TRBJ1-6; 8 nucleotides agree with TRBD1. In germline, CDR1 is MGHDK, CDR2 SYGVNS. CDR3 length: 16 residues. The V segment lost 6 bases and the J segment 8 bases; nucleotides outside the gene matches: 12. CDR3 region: CASRVSRGLTDSPLHF. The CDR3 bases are TGTGCCAGCAGGGTCAGCAGGGGGCTTACGGATTCACCCCTCCACTTT.

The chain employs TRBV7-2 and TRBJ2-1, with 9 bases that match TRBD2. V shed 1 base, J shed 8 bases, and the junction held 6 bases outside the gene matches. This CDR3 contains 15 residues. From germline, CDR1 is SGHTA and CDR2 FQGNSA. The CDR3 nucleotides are TGTGCCAGCAGCTTAGGTAGCGGGAGATTCTATGAGCAGTTCTTC. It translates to CASSLGSGRFYEQFF.